Following are 10 T cell receptor beta chains from one sample sequenced in a study of blood T cells in healthy people across ages (dated by TCRdb to the mid-2010s). The library was built by means of 5' RACE. For sequencing, an Illumina HiSeq 2500 was employed. A second PCR of about 6 to 12 cycles was run with a J-beta primer mix and a sample-barcoded 5' primer. The raw public reads went through TCRdb reprocessing: fastp at Q25, MiXCR clone calling, in-frame beta chains kept. Duplicate CDR3 protein sequences are folded into a single record with the most common DNA and genes. This sample lists almost 800,000 distinct CDR3 sequences; roughly 64% were detected once. The top ten constitute about 20% of the sample. The source material was blood. The receptors were gathered from a man aged 25 to 40 in good health.

The V gene is TRBV3-1, the J gene TRBJ2-7; weak D call: TRBD1 (6 bases). The J call may not be correct, given that the DNA end is closer to TRBJ2-5. The length of the CDR3 is 15 residues. Germline V gene data show CDR1 as LGHDT and CDR2 as YNNKEL (reference sequence). The CDR3 DNA sequence: TGTGCCAGCGGACAGAACGGGGTGCTGGGAGAGACCCAGTACTTC. Residues: CASGQNGVLGETQYF.

This CDR3 reads CASTTPGAEAFF. The DNA of the CDR3 is TGTGCCAGCACCACCCCGGGAGCTGAAGCTTTCTTT. The chain employs TRBV6-6 and TRBJ1-1; D is unresolved. This CDR3 has 12 residues. Germline V gives CDR1 MNHNY, CDR2 SVGAGI (reference sequence). V was shortened by 7 bases and J by 6 bases, with 12 bases between the two germline ends.

The V and J genes are TRBV7-2 and TRBJ2-3; D is perhaps TRBD2 (6 bases). V dropped 3 bases and J dropped 2 bases, with 12 bases sitting between them. Germline V gene sequence: CDR1 SGHTA, CDR2 FQGNSA. This CDR3 is built from 15 residues. CDR3 in amino acids: CASSLEGVSTDTQYF. For the CDR3, the DNA is TGTGCCAGCAGCTTGGAGGGAGTCTCCACAGATACGCAGTATTTT.

This clonotype was counted between two and nine times. The chain carries TRBV4-2 and TRBJ2-7, with TRBD2 matching over 7 bases. Germline CDR1 is LGHNA and CDR2 is YNFKEQ. V dropped 0 bases and J dropped 2; count of bases not matched to a gene: 1. The CDR3 loop spans 14 amino acids. The CDR3 spells CASSQEGLPYEQYF. Here the CDR3 DNA reads TGTGCCAGCAGCCAAGAGGGACTACCCTACGAGCAGTACTTC.

The chain combines TRBV20-1 with TRBJ1-2; TRBD1 is a possible D gene (6 bases). The CDR3 sequence is 12 residues long. Germline V CDR1 and CDR2: DFQATT, SNEGSKA (reference sequence). With 6 bases removed from V and 8 bases from J, the gap between germline ends came to 16 bases. The CDR3 loop reads CSAIQGFGGYTF. CDR3 sequence (DNA): TGCAGTGCCATACAGGGTTTTGGGGGCTACACCTTC.

V and J are TRBV19 and TRBJ1-2; 9 nucleotides align to TRBD1. This CDR3 contains 15 residues. Germline loops: CDR1 LNHDA, CDR2 SQIVND (reference sequence). V was clipped by 3 bases and J by 4 bases; unmatched bases: 6. Here the CDR3 DNA reads TGTGCCAGTAGTATGGGACAGGGCATCAGCTATGGCTACACCTTC. Its protein is CASSMGQGISYGYTF. The full variable domain, in which reference TRBV19 and TRBJ1-2 provide the parts outside the CDR3, is DGGITQSPKYLFRKEGQNVTLSCEQNLNHDAMYWYRQDPGQGLRLIYYSQIVNDFQKGDIAEGYSVSREKKESFPLTVTSAQKNPTAFYLCASSMGQGISYGYTFGSGTRLTVV.

The chain carries TRBV30 and TRBJ2-5; unclear D gene. The V and J ends lost 0 bases and 5 bases respectively, with 10 bases between them. The CDR3 covers 13 residues. Germline V gene lookup returns CDR1 GTSNPN and CDR2 SVGIG (reference sequence). CDR3 protein: CAWSVGNWETQYF. The CDR3, as DNA: TGTGCCTGGAGTGTAGGCAACTGGGAGACCCAGTACTTC.

This chain joins TRBV20-1 and TRBJ2-7; TRBD1 is a possible D gene (6 bases). The germline gives CDR1 DFQATT, CDR2 SNEGSKA (reference sequence). The ends were cut back, 7 bases at V and 6 bases at J, with 13 bases in the middle. The CDR3 runs to 11 residues. CDR3 in amino acids: CSGGRRGEQYF. Written as DNA, the CDR3 is TGCAGTGGGGGGCGAAGAGGCGAGCAGTACTTC.

The gene calls are TRBV5-1 and TRBJ2-1; D is possibly TRBD1 (6 bases). The length of the CDR3 is 14 residues. Germline V gene data show CDR1 as SGHRS and CDR2 as YFSETQ. V gave up 9 bases and J gave up 5 bases, with 18 bases separating them. The CDR3: CATTETGPDNEQFF. Written as DNA, the CDR3 is TGCGCCACCACCGAGACAGGCCCGGACAATGAGCAGTTCTTC.

The chain combines TRBV7-2 with TRBJ2-4, with 13 bases identical to TRBD2. The CDR3 spans 18 residues. Germline V gene sequence: CDR1 SGHTA, CDR2 FQGNSA. Germline trimming cut 4 bases from V and 3 bases from J; bases unmatched to any gene: 9. In DNA, the CDR3 is TGTGCCAGCAGCTCAGGGGGACTAGCGGGAAAAGTCAAAAACATTCAGTACTTC. This gives the protein CASSSGGLAGKVKNIQYF. The full variable domain, its missing parts supplied by reference TRBV7-2 and TRBJ2-4, is GAGVSQSPSNKVTEKGKDVELRCDPISGHTALYWYRQSLGQGLEFLIYFQGNSAPDKSGLPSDRFSAERTGGSVSTLTIQRTQQEDSAVYLCASSSGGLAGKVKNIQYFGAGTRLSVL.